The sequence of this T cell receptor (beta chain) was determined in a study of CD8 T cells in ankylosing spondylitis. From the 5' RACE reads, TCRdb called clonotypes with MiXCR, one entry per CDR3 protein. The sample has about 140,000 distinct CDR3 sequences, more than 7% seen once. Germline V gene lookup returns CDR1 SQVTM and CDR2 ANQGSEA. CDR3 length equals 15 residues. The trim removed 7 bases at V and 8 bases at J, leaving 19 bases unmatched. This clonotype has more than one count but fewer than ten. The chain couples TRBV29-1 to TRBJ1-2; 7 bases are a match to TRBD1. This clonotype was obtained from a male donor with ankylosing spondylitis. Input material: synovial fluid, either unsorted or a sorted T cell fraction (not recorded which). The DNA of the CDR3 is TGCAGCGGCGCAGAGGGCCTTACAGGGGCGGGGGGCTACACCTTC. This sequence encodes CSGAEGLTGAGGYTF. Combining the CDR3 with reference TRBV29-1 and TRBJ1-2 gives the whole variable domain SAVISQKPSRDICQRGTSLTIQCQVDSQVTMMFWYRQQPGQSLTLIATANQGSEATYESGFVIDKFPISRPNLTFSTLTVSNMSPEDSSIYLCSGAEGLTGAGGYTFGSGTRLTVV.